What follows are 29 T cell receptor beta chains derived from one specimen sequenced in a study of identical twins. Each CDR3 protein gets one entry after TCRdb re-called the 5' RACE reads with MiXCR. The top ten hold approximately 0.25% of the sample, which has around 1.7 million distinct CDR3 sequences, under 35% seen once. Sequenced sample: cord blood. Every receptor here comes from a newborn girl in good health.

This clonotype was recorded a few times. The J gene is TRBJ1-5, the V gene TRBV4-1; 8 positions agree with TRBD1. CDR3 length: 16 amino acids. V lost 3 bases to trimming and J lost 2 bases; unmatched junction nucleotides: 6. In germline, CDR1 is MGHRA, CDR2 YSYEKL. In nucleotides, the CDR3 is TGCGCCAGCAGCCACTCAGGGGGCTCGGGCAATCAGCCCCAGCATTTT. This sequence encodes CASSHSGGSGNQPQHF.

This clonotype was picked up many times. The CDR3 DNA sequence: TGCAGCGTTGAAGGGCTTTTCTCGGGGGAGCAGTACTTC. Its translation is CSVEGLFSGEQYF. V is TRBV29-1 and J is TRBJ2-7; D is possibly TRBD2 (5 bases). In germline, CDR1 is SQVTM, CDR2 ANQGSEA. The V and J ends lost 1 base and 7 bases respectively, with 14 bases between them. CDR3 length: 13 amino acids.

The CDR3 loop is CASSQDDRGADTQYF. The CDR3 nucleotides are TGTGCCAGCAGCCAAGATGACAGGGGGGCAGATACGCAGTATTTT. J is TRBJ2-3 and V is TRBV4-2, with 9 positions matching TRBD1. CDR3 length: 15 residues. V shed 0 bases, J shed 4 bases, and the junction held 2 bases outside the gene matches. The germline gives CDR1 LGHNA, CDR2 YNFKEQ.

This sequence joins TRBV5-1 and TRBJ1-2; 10 nucleotides align to TRBD1. V dropped 6 bases and J dropped 8; count of bases not matched to a gene: 13. Germline V gene data show CDR1 as SGHRS and CDR2 as YFSETQ. This CDR3 has 15 residues. CDR3 coding DNA: TGCGCCAGCACCGTGCCGGGACAGGGGATTAACGGCTACACCTTC. Encoded protein: CASTVPGQGINGYTF.

This clonotype was recorded many times. The genes are TRBV20-1 and TRBJ2-3; D is possibly TRBD2 (6 bases). Germline CDR1 DFQATT, CDR2 SNEGSKA (reference sequence). The germline V and J ends were trimmed by 3 bases and 0 bases, with 7 bases remaining between them. This CDR3 has 13 amino acids. CDR3 DNA sequence: TGCAGTGCTAGCGGGACTAGCACAGATACGCAGTATTTT. The encoded protein is CSASGTSTDTQYF.

CDR3 sequence: CASSSYWGRTSMNEQFF. As DNA, the CDR3 is TGTGCCAGCAGCTCGTATTGGGGAAGGACTAGCATGAATGAGCAGTTCTTC. V gene TRBV3-1 combines with J gene TRBJ2-1; 8 bases match TRBD2. The CDR3 loop spans 17 amino acids. J was trimmed by 7 bases and V by 5 bases; bases with no gene match: 16. The germline V gene has CDR1 LGHDT and CDR2 YNNKEL (reference sequence).

This clonotype was observed a handful of times. This rearrangement joins TRBV11-1 to TRBJ2-2, with D unclear. Germline lookup yields CDR1 SGHAT and CDR2 FQDESV (reference sequence). V gave up 3 bases and J gave up 0 bases, with 5 bases separating them. This CDR3 has 14 amino acids. This chain's CDR3 is CASSFGPNTGELFF. The CDR3 region has the DNA TGTGCCAGCAGCTTCGGCCCGAACACCGGGGAGCTGTTTTTT.

V is TRBV5-1 and J is TRBJ1-4; D remains ambiguous. This CDR3 has 16 amino acids. Germline V gene data show CDR1 as SGHRS and CDR2 as YFSETQ. Deletions cut 4 bases from V and 0 bases from J, with 13 bases between. Written as DNA, the CDR3 is TGCGCCAGCAGCCAGACGCCCCTTGCAACTAATGAAAAACTGTTTTTT. The encoded protein is CASSQTPLATNEKLFF.

The CDR3 reads CASKRADTQYF. The CDR3 region has the DNA TGTGCCAGCAAACGGGCAGATACGCAGTATTTT. The V gene is TRBV5-6, the J gene TRBJ2-3; no reliable D call. CDR1 and CDR2 (germline): SGHDT, YYEEEE. The CDR3 has 11 amino acids. Deletions cut 6 bases from V and 4 bases from J, with 6 bases between.

This clonotype was counted between two and nine times. The genes are TRBV28 and TRBJ2-7; 7 nucleotides align to TRBD1. The CDR3 loop spans 14 amino acids. The V and J ends lost 5 bases and 3 bases, in that order; junction bases with no gene match: 7. CDR1 MDHEN and CDR2 SYDVKM come from the germline V gene. The CDR3 reads CASSPADRVYEQYF. The CDR3 DNA is TGTGCCAGCAGTCCCGCCGACAGGGTCTACGAGCAGTACTTC.

A remark on this clonotype: One junction end does not reproduce the germline sequence, and a read error may be involved. The gene calls are TRBV27 and TRBJ2-7; D is tentatively TRBD1 or TRBD2 (6 bases each). Looked up from germline, CDR1 is MNHEY and CDR2 is SMNVEV (reference sequence). This CDR3 spans 14 amino acids. The chain's CDR3 is CASRPGASSYERYF. In nucleotides, the CDR3 is TGTGCCAGCAGACCGGGGGCCAGCTCCTACGAGCGGTACTTC.

On this clonotype: The junction departs from germline at one end; a sequencing error may be responsible. The chain carries TRBV28 and TRBJ2-7, with 15 bases that match TRBD2. Germline V gives CDR1 MDHEN, CDR2 SYDVKM. CDR3 length equals 17 residues. This chain's CDR3 is CAGSRKGLAGGSYEQYF. The CDR3 DNA reads as TGTGCCGGCAGTCGTAAGGGACTAGCGGGGGGATCCTACGAGCAGTACTTC. Using reference TRBV28 and TRBJ2-7 for the parts outside the CDR3, the full variable domain is DVKVTQSSRYLVKRTGEKVFLECVQDMDHENMFWYRQDPGLGLRLIYFSYDVKMKEKGDIPEGYSVSREKKERFSLILESASTNQTSMYLCAGSRKGLAGGSYEQYFGPGTRLTVT.

About this clonotype itself: This sequence may be a read error, since a much larger clone differs from it by one base. Written as DNA, the CDR3 is TGTGCCAGCAGTTTCAGTGGGACCCCGCCCCCGTACCAAGAGACCCAGTACTTC. This sequence encodes CASSFSGTPPPYQETQYF. The genes are TRBV27 and TRBJ2-5; either TRBD1 or TRBD2 may supply D (5 bases each). Germline lookup yields CDR1 MNHEY and CDR2 SMNVEV (reference sequence). Deletions cut 3 bases from V and 0 bases from J, with 20 bases between. The CDR3 runs 18 residues.

This clonotype has ten or more counts. The chain combines TRBV29-1 with TRBJ2-3; no reliable D call. The V and J ends lost 7 bases and 2 bases respectively, with 10 bases between them. The CDR3 covers 12 residues. Germline assignment: CDR1 SQVTM and CDR2 ANQGSEA. CDR3 nucleotides: TGCAGCGCCCCGGCGGACACAGATACGCAGTATTTT. It encodes CSAPADTDTQYF.

V and J are TRBV14 and TRBJ2-1, with TRBD2 matching 7 bases. The DNA end favors TRBJ2-7, so the J call may be wrong. The CDR3 is made up of 17 amino acids. Germline V gene data show CDR1 as SGHDN and CDR2 as FVKESK. The CDR3: CASSQGASGLSYNEQYF. Written as DNA, the CDR3 is TGTGCCAGCAGCCAAGGGGCTAGCGGACTCTCCTACAATGAGCAGTACTTC.

In this sample, this clonotype turned up many times. This chain links TRBV3-1 with TRBJ1-5; D gene uncertain. The V and J ends lost 1 base and 4 bases respectively, with 8 bases between them. The CDR3 has 14 residues. Germline V CDR1 and CDR2: LGHDT, YNNKEL (reference sequence). Here the CDR3 DNA reads TGTGCCAGCAGCCAAGGTACACCGAATCAGCCCCAGCATTTT. Translating gives CASSQGTPNQPQHF.

The rearrangement uses TRBV7-8 and TRBJ1-2; D unresolved. The germline V gene encodes CDR1 SGHVS and CDR2 FQNEAQ. V lost 1 base and J lost 4, with 16 bases in between. This CDR3 spans 16 amino acids. In nucleotides, the CDR3 is TGTGCCAGCAGCTTAGTGGGCCGGGGTCGAGGCTATGGCTACACCTTC. Residues: CASSLVGRGRGYGYTF. Full variable domain (rest looked up from reference TRBV7-8 and TRBJ1-2): GAGVSQSPRYKVAKRGQDVALRCDPISGHVSLFWYQQALGQGPEFLTYFQNEAQLDKSGLPSDRFFAERPEGSVSTLKIQRTQQEDSAVYLCASSLVGRGRGYGYTFGSGTRLTVV.

The genes are TRBV9 and TRBJ2-2, with 11 bases matching TRBD2. V was pared by 0 bases and J by 6 bases, with 4 bases of the junction left unmatched. The CDR3 has 16 residues. Germline loops: CDR1 SGDLS, CDR2 YYNGEE. CDR3 nucleotides: TGTGCCAGCAGCGTAGCCCTTAGCGGGGGGGCCGGGGAGCTGTTTTTT. Protein: CASSVALSGGAGELFF.

This clonotype was observed a handful of times. The chain recombines TRBV21-1 with TRBJ1-2; TRBD1, the D gene given by the table, was not confirmed from the DNA. TRBV21-1 is classified as a pseudogene. The CDR3 contains 16 residues. Written as DNA, the CDR3 is TGTGCCAGCAGCAAAGTCCGGGGTCCCACTAACTATGGCTACACCTTC. Its protein is CASSKVRGPTNYGYTF.

This clonotype was detected ten times or more. This chain uses TRBV7-2 with TRBJ2-1, with TRBD2 matching over 8 bases. Germline-derived CDR1 and CDR2 are SGHTA and FQGNSA. CDR3 size: 15 residues. J gave up 2 bases and V 1 base, and 1 base lay outside the gene matches. CDR3: CASSLGSGTYNEQFF. The CDR3 coding sequence is TGTGCCAGCAGCTTAGGTAGCGGGACCTACAATGAGCAGTTCTTC.

The chain uses TRBV7-8 and TRBJ2-7; tentative D call: TRBD2 (6 bases). The CDR3 covers 14 residues. Germline V gives CDR1 SGHVS, CDR2 FQNEAQ. V lost 5 bases, J lost 3 bases, and 14 bases lay in between. The CDR3 loop is CASSTRLGNYEQYF. The CDR3 nucleotides read TGTGCCAGCAGCACGAGACTAGGAAACTACGAGCAGTACTTC.

This clonotype was detected a few times. V is TRBV5-1 and J is TRBJ2-7; D unresolved. Trimming took 1 base from V and 2 from J, leaving 7 bases between them. CDR1 and CDR2 from the germline V gene are SGHRS and YFSETQ. The CDR3 covers 13 residues. The CDR3 reads CASSLRMTYEQYF. As DNA, the CDR3 is TGCGCCAGCAGCTTGCGCATGACCTACGAGCAGTACTTC. The variable domain in full, completed from reference TRBV5-1 and TRBJ2-7, reads KAGVTQTPRYLIKTRGQQVTLSCSPISGHRSVSWYQQTPGQGLQFLFEYFSETQRNKGNFPGRFSGRQFSNSRSEMNVSTLELGDSALYLCASSLRMTYEQYFGPGTRLTVT.

The V call is TRBV12-3 or TRBV12-4, the J call TRBJ2-3, with unresolved D. Trimming left V 1 base short and J 13 bases short, with 9 bases between. This CDR3 is 11 amino acids long. CDR3 in amino acids: CASSLGELEYF. For the CDR3, the DNA is TGTGCCAGCAGTTTAGGGGAACTCGAGTATTTT.

This clonotype has a handful of counts. The chain employs TRBV28 and TRBJ2-4; 14 bases are a match to TRBD2. Trimming at V came to 5 bases and at J to 8 bases, leaving 8 bases not matched to a gene. The CDR3 consists of 16 residues. The germline V gene encodes CDR1 MDHEN and CDR2 SYDVKM. This chain's CDR3 is CASSPGTSGSWDIQYF. DNA of the CDR3: TGTGCCAGCAGTCCCGGGACTAGCGGGAGTTGGGACATTCAGTACTTC.

There are many counts of this clonotype. This chain links TRBV29-1 with TRBJ2-5; a possible D gene is TRBD1 (5 bases). The CDR3 runs 13 residues. The germline V and J ends were trimmed by 2 bases and 3 bases, with 10 bases remaining between them. CDR1 and CDR2 (germline): SQVTM, ANQGSEA. In DNA form, the CDR3 reads TGCAGCGTTGAAAGGGGCCCAAAAGAGACCCAGTACTTC. Its protein product is CSVERGPKETQYF.

This clonotype was detected a few times. V and J are TRBV14 and TRBJ2-7; D remains unclear. Germline V CDR1 and CDR2: SGHDN, FVKESK. V lost 1 base and J lost 0, with 7 bases in between. This CDR3 has 14 amino acids. CDR3 amino acids: CASSQVSLSYEQYF. The CDR3 DNA follows: TGTGCCAGCAGCCAAGTATCACTCTCCTACGAGCAGTACTTC.

This chain's CDR3 is CSVSSGGSSLKQFF. In DNA, the CDR3 is TGCAGCGTTAGTAGCGGGGGGAGTTCCTTAAAGCAGTTCTTC. The V gene is TRBV29-1, the J gene TRBJ2-1, with TRBD2 matching 10 bases. V dropped 5 bases and J dropped 11; count of bases not matched to a gene: 12. The CDR3 runs 14 residues. Germline V lookup: CDR1 SQVTM, CDR2 ANQGSEA.

The chain uses TRBV12-3 or TRBV12-4 and TRBJ1-1, with D uncertain. Trimming removed 8 bases at V and 3 bases at J, with 16 bases between. The CDR3 covers 14 residues. CDR3 DNA sequence: TGTGCCAGCGGTCCCATCGTAATTCACACTGAAGCTTTCTTT. Residues: CASGPIVIHTEAFF.

This clonotype turned up a few times. A read error may produce the germline difference seen at one junction end. The chain couples TRBV6-5 to TRBJ2-1; D perhaps matches TRBD2 (5 bases). The germline V gene has CDR1 MNHEY and CDR2 SVGAGI. The CDR3 length is 12 residues. For the CDR3, the DNA is TGTGCCAGCGGTTACTCGGGGAATGAGCAGTTCTTC. Translation: CASGYSGNEQFF.